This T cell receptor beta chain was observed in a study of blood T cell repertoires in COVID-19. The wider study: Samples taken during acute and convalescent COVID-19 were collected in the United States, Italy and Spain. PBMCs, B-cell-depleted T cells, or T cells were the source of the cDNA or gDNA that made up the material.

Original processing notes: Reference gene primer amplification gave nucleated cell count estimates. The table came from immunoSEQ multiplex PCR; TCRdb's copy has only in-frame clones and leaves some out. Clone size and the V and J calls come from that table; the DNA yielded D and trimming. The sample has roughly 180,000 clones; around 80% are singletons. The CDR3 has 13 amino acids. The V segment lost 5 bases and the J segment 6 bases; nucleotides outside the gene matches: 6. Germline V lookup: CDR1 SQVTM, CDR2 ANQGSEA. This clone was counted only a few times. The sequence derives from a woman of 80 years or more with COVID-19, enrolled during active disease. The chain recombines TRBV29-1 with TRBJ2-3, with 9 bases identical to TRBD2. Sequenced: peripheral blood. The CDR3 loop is CSVQAGGPDTQYF. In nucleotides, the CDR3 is TGCAGCGTTCAGGCGGGGGGGCCGGATACGCAGTATTTT.